Below are 11 T cell receptor beta chains sequenced from a single sample in a study of blood T cell repertoires in COVID-19. Sequencing was performed with immunoSEQ multiplex PCR; in TCRdb, only in-frame clones are kept and a portion is missing. Here the sample spans about 160,000 clones, roughly 87% being singletons. Source material: peripheral blood. The origin of the receptors is a woman between 55 and 75 years old who had recovered from COVID-19.

The J gene is TRBJ1-6, the V gene TRBV4-1; D may be TRBD1 (5 bases). The CDR3 has 16 residues. Germline V gene lookup returns CDR1 MGHRA and CDR2 YSYEKL. Trimming pared 0 bases from V and 5 bases from J, leaving 11 bases between. The CDR3 nucleotides are TGCGCCAGCAGCCAAGAGGGTGGCAGGGATAATTCACCCCTCCACTTT. Its translation: CASSQEGGRDNSPLHF.

The chain recombines TRBV4-1 with TRBJ1-5; TRBD1 might be the D (5 bases). The CDR3 totals 17 residues. Germline lookup yields CDR1 MGHRA and CDR2 YSYEKL. V was trimmed by 0 bases and J by 2 bases, leaving 14 bases between them. CDR3 nucleotides: TGCGCCAGCAGCCAAGAGACCCTATCCAGGGGCAATCAGCCCCAGCATTTT. Its translation: CASSQETLSRGNQPQHF.

The V gene is TRBV29-1, the J gene TRBJ1-2; no definite D call. Germline V gene data show CDR1 as SQVTM and CDR2 as ANQGSEA. The CDR3 extends over 13 amino acids. The V gene lost 1 base and the J gene lost 4 bases, with 10 bases spanning the gap. In nucleotides, the CDR3 is TGCAGCGTTGAAGCCAGTAGCTCCTATGGCTACACCTTC. This gives the protein CSVEASSSYGYTF. The variable domain in full, with the rest retrieved from reference TRBV29-1 and TRBJ1-2, is SAVISQKPSRDICQRGTSLTIQCQVDSQVTMMFWYRQQPGQSLTLIATANQGSEATYESGFVIDKFPISRPNLTFSTLTVSNMSPEDSSIYLCSVEASSSYGYTFGSGTRLTVV.

The CDR3 coding sequence is TGCAGTGCTTCTAGCGGGGAGCTACAGTACTTC. Protein: CSASSGELQYF. The V gene is TRBV20-1, the J gene TRBJ2-7; TRBD2 matches 9 bases. Germline-derived CDR1 and CDR2 are DFQATT and SNEGSKA (reference sequence). CDR3 length: 11 residues. With 5 bases clipped from V and 10 bases from J, the junction kept 6 bases outside the gene matches.

The genes are TRBV3-1 (or the pseudogene TRBV3-2) and TRBJ2-7; 7 nucleotides line up with TRBD1. The CDR3 consists of 12 residues. Unmatched junction bases numbered 5, after V lost 5 bases and J lost 7 bases. CDR1 LGHDT and CDR2 YNNKEL come from the germline V gene (reference sequence). The CDR3 sequence: CASSLQGLEQYF. Written as DNA, the CDR3 is TGTGCCAGCAGCTTACAGGGGTTGGAGCAGTACTTC.

A single count supports this clone. The chain has TRBV6-5 and TRBJ2-5, with 7 positions matching TRBD2. V was clipped by 7 bases and J by 4 bases; unmatched bases: 12. CDR3 length: 15 residues. The germline V gene has CDR1 MNHEY and CDR2 SVGAGI. The CDR3 sequence: CASISAWRGSETQYF. Here the CDR3 DNA reads TGTGCCAGCATCTCAGCCTGGCGGGGGTCAGAGACCCAGTACTTC.

The J gene is TRBJ2-3, the V gene TRBV11-2; D remains ambiguous. Germline CDR1 reads SGHAT; CDR2 reads FQNNGV. The CDR3 is 14 residues long. V lost 5 bases, J lost 4 bases, and 13 bases lay in between. Written as DNA, the CDR3 is TGTGCCAGCAGCCCTACTCGAGTAGCAGATACGCAGTATTTT. It translates to CASSPTRVADTQYF.

The V call is TRBV9, the J call TRBJ2-7, with 12 bases matching TRBD2. Germline V lookup: CDR1 SGDLS, CDR2 YYNGEE. The CDR3 runs 15 residues. The V and J ends lost 3 bases and 3 bases, in that order; junction bases with no gene match: 4. CDR3 sequence reads: CASSAGLAGNYEQYF. CDR3 coding DNA: TGTGCCAGCAGCGCCGGACTAGCGGGGAACTACGAGCAGTACTTC.

V usage is TRBV4-3 and J usage is TRBJ2-2, with a tentative D call TRBD2 (6 bases). The CDR3 sequence is 16 residues long. From germline, CDR1 is LGHNA and CDR2 YSLEER. V was trimmed by 6 bases and J by 4 bases, leaving 18 bases between them. This chain's CDR3 is CASRTLAGTGTGELFF. The CDR3 DNA is TGCGCCAGCAGAACCCTTGCCGGGACTGGCACCGGGGAGCTGTTTTTT.

The chain is built from TRBV19 and TRBJ1-1; TRBD1 aligns across 7 bases. The CDR3 extends over 16 amino acids. The V gene end was trimmed by 7 bases and the J gene end by 2 bases; junction bases not matched to a gene: 13. Germline loops: CDR1 LNHDA, CDR2 SQIVND (reference sequence). CDR3 sequence reads: CASTSGTAGFNTEAFF. The CDR3 coding sequence is TGTGCCAGTACCTCCGGGACAGCCGGGTTCAACACTGAAGCTTTCTTT. Complete variable domain (other parts from reference TRBV19 and TRBJ1-1): DGGITQSPKYLFRKEGQNVTLSCEQNLNHDAMYWYRQDPGQGLRLIYYSQIVNDFQKGDIAEGYSVSREKKESFPLTVTSAQKNPTAFYLCASTSGTAGFNTEAFFGQGTRLTVV.

This rearrangement joins TRBV5-6 to TRBJ2-2, with 9 positions matching TRBD2. This CDR3 has 16 amino acids. Germline trimming cut 6 bases from V and 1 base from J; bases unmatched to any gene: 7. Germline V CDR1 and CDR2: SGHDT, YYEEEE. The CDR3 nucleotides read TGTGCCAGCACTCTACGTAGCGGGGGGAACACCGGGGAGCTGTTTTTT. It translates to CASTLRSGGNTGELFF. The variable domain in full, with the rest retrieved from reference TRBV5-6 and TRBJ2-2, is DAGVTQSPTHLIKTRGQQVTLRCSPKSGHDTVSWYQQALGQGPQFIFQYYEEEERQRGNFPDRFSGHQFPNYSSELNVNALLLGDSALYLCASTLRSGGNTGELFFGEGSRLTVL.